Sequencing of this T cell receptor (beta chain) was carried out in a study of blood T cell repertoires in COVID-19. Study-wide background: Spain, Italy and the United States supplied samples that represented acute and convalescent COVID-19. Nucleic acid was either cDNA or gDNA, and it came from T cells, B-cell-depleted T cells, or PBMCs.

With V trimmed by 6 bases and J by 4 bases, 16 bases remained unmatched. The CDR3 runs 18 residues. CDR1 KGHSH and CDR2 LQKENI come from the germline V gene. As processed by the authors: Estimation of nucleated cell counts relied on the amplification of reference gene primers. Generated by immunoSEQ multiplex PCR, the TCRdb table keeps only in-frame clones and is missing some. That table supplies the V and J calls and clone size; D and trimming were determined from the DNA. The sample includes around 140,000 clones, over 75% of them seen just once. This clonotype was sampled from a woman aged 50 to 60 with acute or convalescent COVID-19. Input material: peripheral blood. This rearrangement joins TRBV18 to TRBJ2-1; 9 bases are shared with TRBD2. The CDR3 spells CASSRRLEVAGDYNEQFF. CDR3 bases: TGTGCCAGCTCGCGACGACTCGAGGTAGCGGGAGATTACAATGAGCAGTTCTTC.